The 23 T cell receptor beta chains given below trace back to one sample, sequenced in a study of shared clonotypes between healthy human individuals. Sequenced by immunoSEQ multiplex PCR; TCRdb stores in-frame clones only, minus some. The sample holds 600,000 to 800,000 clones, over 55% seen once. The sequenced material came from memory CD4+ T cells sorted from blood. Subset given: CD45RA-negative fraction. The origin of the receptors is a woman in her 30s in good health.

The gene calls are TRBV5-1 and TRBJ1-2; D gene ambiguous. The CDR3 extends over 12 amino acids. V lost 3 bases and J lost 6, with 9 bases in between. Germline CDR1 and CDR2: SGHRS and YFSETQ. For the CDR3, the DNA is TGCGCCAGCAGCTCCATGAGAAATGGCTACACCTTC. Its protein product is CASSSMRNGYTF.

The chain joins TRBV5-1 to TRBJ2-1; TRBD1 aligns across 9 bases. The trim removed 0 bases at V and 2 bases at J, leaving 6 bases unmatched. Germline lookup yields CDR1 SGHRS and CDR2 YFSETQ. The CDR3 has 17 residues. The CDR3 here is CASSLEGTGIAYNEQFF. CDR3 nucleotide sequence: TGCGCCAGCAGCTTGGAAGGGACAGGGATAGCCTACAATGAGCAGTTCTTC.

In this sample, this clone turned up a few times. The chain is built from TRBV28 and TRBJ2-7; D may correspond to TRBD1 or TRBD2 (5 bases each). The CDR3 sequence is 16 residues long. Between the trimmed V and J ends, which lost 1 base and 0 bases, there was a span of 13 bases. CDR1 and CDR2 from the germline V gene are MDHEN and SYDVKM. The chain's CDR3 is CASSLLGRDGSYEQYF. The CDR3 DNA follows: TGTGCCAGCAGTTTATTAGGCCGGGACGGCTCCTACGAGCAGTACTTC.

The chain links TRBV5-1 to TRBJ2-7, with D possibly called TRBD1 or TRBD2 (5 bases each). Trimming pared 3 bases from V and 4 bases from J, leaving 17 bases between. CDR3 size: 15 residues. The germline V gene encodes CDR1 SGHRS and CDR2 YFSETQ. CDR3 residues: CASSWGNEGSYEQYF. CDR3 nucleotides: TGCGCCAGCAGCTGGGGGAATGAAGGGTCGTACGAGCAGTACTTC.

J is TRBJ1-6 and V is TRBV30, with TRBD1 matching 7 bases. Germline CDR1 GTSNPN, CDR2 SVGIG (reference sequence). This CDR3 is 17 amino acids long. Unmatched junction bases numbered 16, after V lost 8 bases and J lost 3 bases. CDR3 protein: CARLNRDSTNYNSPLHF. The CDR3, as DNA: TGTGCCCGACTAAACCGGGACAGCACAAACTATAATTCACCCCTCCACTTT.

The CDR3 protein is CASSPWTSGYEQYF. The CDR3 region has the DNA TGTGCCAGCAGCCCCTGGACTAGCGGGTACGAGCAGTACTTC. V and J are TRBV11-2 and TRBJ2-7; 11 nucleotides match TRBD2. The germline V gene has CDR1 SGHAT and CDR2 FQNNGV. J gave up 4 bases and V 5 bases, and 4 bases lay outside the gene matches. The CDR3 sequence is 14 residues long.

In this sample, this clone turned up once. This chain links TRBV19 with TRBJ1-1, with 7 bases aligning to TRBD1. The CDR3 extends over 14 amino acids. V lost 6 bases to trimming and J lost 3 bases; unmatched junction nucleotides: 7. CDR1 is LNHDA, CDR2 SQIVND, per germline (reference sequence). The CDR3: CASSKQGMDTEAFF. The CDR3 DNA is TGTGCCAGTAGCAAACAGGGGATGGACACTGAAGCTTTCTTT.

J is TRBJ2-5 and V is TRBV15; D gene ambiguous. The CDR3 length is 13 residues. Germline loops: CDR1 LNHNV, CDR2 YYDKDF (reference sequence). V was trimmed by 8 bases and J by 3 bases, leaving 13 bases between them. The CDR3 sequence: CATRLETKETQYF. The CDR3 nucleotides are TGTGCCACCCGGCTCGAGACCAAAGAGACCCAGTACTTC. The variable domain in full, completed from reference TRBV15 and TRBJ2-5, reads DAMVIQNPRYQVTQFGKPVTLSCSQTLNHNVMYWYQQKSSQAPKLLFHYYDKDFNNEADTPDNFQSRRPNTSFCFLDIRSPGLGDTAMYLCATRLETKETQYFGPGTRLLVL.

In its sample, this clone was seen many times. The CDR3 DNA reads TGCGCCAGCAGCCCACGTCAGGGTTTGAACACTGAAGCTTTCTTT. This translates into CASSPRQGLNTEAFF. This chain joins TRBV5-1 and TRBJ1-1; possibly TRBD1 for D (5 bases). Germline V CDR1 and CDR2: SGHRS, YFSETQ. V was pared by 4 bases and J by 0 bases, with 13 bases between. The CDR3 sequence is 15 residues long.

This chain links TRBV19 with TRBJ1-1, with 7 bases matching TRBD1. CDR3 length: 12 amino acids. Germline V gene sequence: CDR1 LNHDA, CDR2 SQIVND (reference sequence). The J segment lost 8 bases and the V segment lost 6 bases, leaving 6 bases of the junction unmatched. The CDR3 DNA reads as TGTGCCAGTAGCAAACACAGGGGCGAAGCTTTCTTT. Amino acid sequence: CASSKHRGEAFF.

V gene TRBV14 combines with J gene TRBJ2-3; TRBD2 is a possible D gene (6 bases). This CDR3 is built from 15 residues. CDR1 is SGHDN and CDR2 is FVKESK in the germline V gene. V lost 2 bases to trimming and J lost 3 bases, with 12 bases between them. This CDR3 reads CASSQFEGGTDTQYF. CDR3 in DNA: TGTGCCAGCAGCCAATTTGAAGGAGGGACAGATACGCAGTATTTT.

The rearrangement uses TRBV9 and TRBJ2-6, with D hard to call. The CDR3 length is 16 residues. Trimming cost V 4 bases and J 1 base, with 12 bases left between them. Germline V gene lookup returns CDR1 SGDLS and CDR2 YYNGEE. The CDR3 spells CASSPTIGSGANVLTF. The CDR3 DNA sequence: TGTGCCAGCAGCCCAACCATCGGATCTGGGGCCAACGTCCTGACTTTC.

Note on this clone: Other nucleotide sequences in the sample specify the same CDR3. For the CDR3, the DNA is TGTGCCAGCTCACCAATGCGGGAGGCGACCTACGAGCAGTACTTC. Translated, it gives CASSPMREATYEQYF. The rearrangement links TRBV18 to TRBJ2-7; 8 bases align to TRBD2. V trimming: 2 bases; J trimming: 2 bases; junction bases outside the gene matches: 5. This CDR3 has 15 amino acids. CDR1 is KGHSH and CDR2 is LQKENI in the germline V gene.

CDR3 sequence reads: CASSALSVNTEAFF. The DNA for the CDR3 is TGTGCCAGCAGCGCCCTCTCGGTGAACACTGAAGCTTTCTTT. This chain connects TRBV9 to TRBJ1-1, with D uncertain. Germline loops: CDR1 SGDLS, CDR2 YYNGEE. The CDR3 sequence is 14 residues long. Trimming removed 3 bases from V and 0 bases from J, with 9 bases in between.

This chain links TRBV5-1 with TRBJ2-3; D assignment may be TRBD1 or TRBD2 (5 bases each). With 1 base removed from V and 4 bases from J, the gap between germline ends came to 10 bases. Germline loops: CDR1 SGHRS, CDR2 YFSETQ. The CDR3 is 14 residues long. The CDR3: CASSLSGGADTQYF. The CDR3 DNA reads TGCGCCAGCAGCTTGAGTGGGGGAGCAGATACGCAGTATTTT.

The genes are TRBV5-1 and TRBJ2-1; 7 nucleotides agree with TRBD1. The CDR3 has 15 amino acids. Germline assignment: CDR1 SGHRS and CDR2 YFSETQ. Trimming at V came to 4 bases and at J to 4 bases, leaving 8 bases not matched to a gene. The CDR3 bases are TGCGCCAGCAGCCAGGACAGGCCTGGTTACAATGAGCAGTTCTTC. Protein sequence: CASSQDRPGYNEQFF.

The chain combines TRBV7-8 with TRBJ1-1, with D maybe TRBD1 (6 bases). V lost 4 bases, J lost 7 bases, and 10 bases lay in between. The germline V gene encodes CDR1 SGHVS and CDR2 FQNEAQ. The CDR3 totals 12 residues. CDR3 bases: TGTGCCAGCAGCTCACAGGGAGTTGAAGCTTTCTTT. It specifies CASSSQGVEAFF.

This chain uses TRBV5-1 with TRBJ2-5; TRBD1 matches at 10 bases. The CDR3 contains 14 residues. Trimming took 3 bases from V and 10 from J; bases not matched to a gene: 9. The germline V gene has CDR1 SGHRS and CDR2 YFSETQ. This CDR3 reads CASSSMTGQGIQYF. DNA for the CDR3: TGCGCCAGCAGCTCCATGACGGGACAGGGGATCCAGTACTTC.

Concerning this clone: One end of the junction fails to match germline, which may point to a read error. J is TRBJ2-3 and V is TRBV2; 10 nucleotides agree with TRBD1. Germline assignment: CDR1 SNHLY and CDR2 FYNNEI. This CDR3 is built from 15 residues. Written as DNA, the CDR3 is TGTGCCAGCAGCAGACAGGGGGCGCCATATGATACGCGGTATTTT. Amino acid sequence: CASSRQGAPYDTRYF.

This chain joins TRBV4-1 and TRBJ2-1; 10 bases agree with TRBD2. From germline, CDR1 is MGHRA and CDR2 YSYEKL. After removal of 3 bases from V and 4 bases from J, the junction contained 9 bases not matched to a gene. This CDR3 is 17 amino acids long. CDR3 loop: CASSHRPLAGVYNEQFF. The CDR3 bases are TGCGCCAGCAGCCACCGACCGCTAGCGGGAGTATACAATGAGCAGTTCTTC.

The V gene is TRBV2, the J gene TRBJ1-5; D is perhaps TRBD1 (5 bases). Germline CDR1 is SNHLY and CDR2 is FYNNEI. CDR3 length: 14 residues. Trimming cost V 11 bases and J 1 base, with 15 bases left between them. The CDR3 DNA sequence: TGTGCCGCAAGCAGGGAGGGAAGCAATCAGCCCCAGCATTTT. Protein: CAASREGSNQPQHF.

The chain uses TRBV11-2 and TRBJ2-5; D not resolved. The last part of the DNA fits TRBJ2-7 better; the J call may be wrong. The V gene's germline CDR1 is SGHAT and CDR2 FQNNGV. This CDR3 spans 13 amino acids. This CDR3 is CASSLEGSYEQYF. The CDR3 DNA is TGTGCCAGCAGCTTAGAGGGATCCTACGAGCAGTACTTC.

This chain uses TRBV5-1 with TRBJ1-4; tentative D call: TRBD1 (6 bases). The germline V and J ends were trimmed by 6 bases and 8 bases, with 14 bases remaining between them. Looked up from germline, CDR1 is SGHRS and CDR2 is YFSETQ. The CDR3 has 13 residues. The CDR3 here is CASKVQGKEKLFF. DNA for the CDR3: TGCGCCAGCAAGGTGCAGGGGAAGGAAAAACTGTTTTTT.